This TCR beta chain comes out of a study of T cells in Graves' hyperthyroidism and ophthalmopathy. TCR beta CDR3 region amplification was performed from RNA transcripts. Primed by the HTBI set, a first-round RT-PCR was run on the TCR CDR3. TCRdb re-called the multiplex PCR reads with MiXCR, one entry per CDR3 protein. The table lists some 320,000 distinct CDR3 sequences, approximately 13% of them singletons, with approximately 35% in the top ten. The CDR3 has 15 amino acids. Trimming removed 1 base from V and 5 bases from J, with 14 bases in between. CDR1 and CDR2 (germline): SGHVS, FQNEAQ. This clonotype was seen ten or more times. With duration under 3 months, ophthalmopathy was active: Clinical Activity Score at least 3, NOSPECS at least 4.

The chain couples TRBV7-8 to TRBJ1-2, with D perhaps TRBD1 (5 bases). Sequencing input: blood. The sequence derives from a woman between 35 and 50 years old with Graves' ophthalmopathy. The CDR3 reads CASSLVQDSYYGYTF. CDR3 in DNA: TGTGCCAGCAGCTTAGTACAGGATTCCTATTATGGCTACACCTTC.